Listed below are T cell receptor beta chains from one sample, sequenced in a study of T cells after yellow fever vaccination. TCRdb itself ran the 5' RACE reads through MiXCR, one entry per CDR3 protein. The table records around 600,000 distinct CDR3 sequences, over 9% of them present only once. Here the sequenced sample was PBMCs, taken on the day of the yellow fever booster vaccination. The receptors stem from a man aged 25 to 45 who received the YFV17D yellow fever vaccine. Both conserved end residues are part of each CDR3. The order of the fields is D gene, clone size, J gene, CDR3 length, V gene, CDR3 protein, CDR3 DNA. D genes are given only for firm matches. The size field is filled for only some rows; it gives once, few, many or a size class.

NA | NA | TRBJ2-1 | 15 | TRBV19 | CASSIDRPSYNEQFF | TGTGCCAGTAGTATAGACCGACCCTCCTACAATGAGCAGTTCTTC
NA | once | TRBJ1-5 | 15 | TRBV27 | CASRPQRWQNQPQHF | TGTGCCAGCAGACCCCAGAGGTGGCAGAATCAGCCCCAGCATTTT
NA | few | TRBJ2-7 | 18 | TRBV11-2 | CASSRTLPGAGEGYEQYF | TGTGCCAGCAGCCGAACCTTACCTGGAGCAGGGGAAGGCTACGAGCAGTACTTC
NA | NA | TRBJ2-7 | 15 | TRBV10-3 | CAISESTGSTYEQYF | TGTGCCATCAGTGAGTCCACAGGGAGTACCTACGAGCAGTACTTC
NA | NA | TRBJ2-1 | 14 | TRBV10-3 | CAISGGGSDNEQFF | TGTGCCATCAGTGGCGGAGGGAGCGACAATGAGCAGTTCTTC
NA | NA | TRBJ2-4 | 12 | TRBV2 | CASSEGAGPQYF | TGTGCCAGCAGTGAAGGGGCAGGACCTCAGTACTTC
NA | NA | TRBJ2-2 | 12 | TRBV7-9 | CASSAVGGELFF | TGTGCCAGCAGCGCCGTCGGGGGGGAGCTGTTTTTT
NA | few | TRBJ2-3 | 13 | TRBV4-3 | CASSQEPGYTQYF | TGCGCCAGCAGCCAAGAACCGGGGTATACGCAGTATTTT
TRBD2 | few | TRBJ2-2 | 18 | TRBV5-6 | CASSLVSGRALGTGELFF | TGTGCCAGCAGCTTGGTTAGCGGGAGAGCTTTAGGAACCGGGGAGCTGTTTTTT
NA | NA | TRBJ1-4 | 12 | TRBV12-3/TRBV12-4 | CASGASYEKLFF | TGTGCCAGTGGGGCGTCGTATGAAAAACTGTTTTTT
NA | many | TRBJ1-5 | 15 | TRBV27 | CASSLGRDSNQPQHF | TGTGCCAGCAGCTTGGGCCGGGATAGCAATCAGCCCCAGCATTTT
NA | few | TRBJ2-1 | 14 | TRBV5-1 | CASSWGWGFNEQFF | TGCGCCAGCAGCTGGGGATGGGGATTCAATGAGCAGTTCTTC
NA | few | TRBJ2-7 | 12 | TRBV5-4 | CASAPGAGEQYF | TGTGCCAGCGCCCCGGGCGCTGGCGAGCAGTACTTC
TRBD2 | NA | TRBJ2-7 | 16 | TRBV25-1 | CASSETAGGRRDEQYF | TGTGCCAGCAGTGAGACAGCGGGAGGGCGACGTGACGAGCAGTACTTC
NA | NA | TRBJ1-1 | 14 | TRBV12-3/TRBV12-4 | CASTTGMLNTEAFF | TGTGCCAGCACCACAGGGATGTTGAACACTGAAGCTTTCTTT
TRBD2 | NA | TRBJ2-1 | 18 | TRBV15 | CATSRDHPLAGGNNEQFF | TGTGCCACCAGCAGAGATCATCCACTAGCGGGAGGGAACAATGAGCAGTTCTTC
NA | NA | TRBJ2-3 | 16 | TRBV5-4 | CASSLVPEQISDTQYF | TGTGCCAGCAGCTTGGTACCGGAGCAAATTTCAGATACGCAGTATTTT
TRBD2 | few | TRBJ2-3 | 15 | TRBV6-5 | CASSYRLAGVDTQYF | TGTGCCAGCAGTTACCGCCTAGCGGGAGTGGATACGCAGTATTTT
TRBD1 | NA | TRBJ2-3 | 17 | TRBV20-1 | CSAREEKRGGETDTQYF | TGCAGTGCTAGAGAGGAAAAAAGAGGGGGCGAGACAGATACGCAGTATTTT
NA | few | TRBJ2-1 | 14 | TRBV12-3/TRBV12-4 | CASKAGVIGGEQFF | TGTGCCAGCAAGGCGGGTGTTATTGGGGGTGAGCAGTTCTTC
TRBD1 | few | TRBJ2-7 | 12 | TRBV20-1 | CSALQGAKEQYF | TGCAGTGCTTTACAGGGGGCGAAAGAGCAGTACTTC
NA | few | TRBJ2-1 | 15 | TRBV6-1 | CASSLGLATYNEQFF | TGTGCCAGCAGCCTTGGGTTGGCAACCTACAATGAGCAGTTCTTC
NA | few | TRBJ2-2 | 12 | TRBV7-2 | CASSFIAGELFF | TGTGCCAGCAGCTTTATTGCCGGGGAGCTGTTTTTT
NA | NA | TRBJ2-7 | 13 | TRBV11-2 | CASSLLQNYEQYF | TGTGCCAGCAGCTTATTGCAGAACTACGAGCAGTACTTC
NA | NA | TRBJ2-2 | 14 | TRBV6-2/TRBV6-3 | CASSYTPSGGELFF | TGTGCCAGCAGTTATACCCCCTCTGGCGGGGAGCTGTTTTTT
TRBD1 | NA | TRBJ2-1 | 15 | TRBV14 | CASRKAGQGYNEQFF | TGTGCCAGCAGAAAAGCGGGACAGGGGTACAATGAGCAGTTCTTC
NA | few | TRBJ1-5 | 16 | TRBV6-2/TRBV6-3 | CASSLAGTIGNQPQHF | TGTGCCAGCAGTCTCGCCGGGACAATCGGCAATCAGCCCCAGCATTTT
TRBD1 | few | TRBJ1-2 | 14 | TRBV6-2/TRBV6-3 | CASRRTGGVDGYTF | TGTGCCAGCAGACGGACAGGGGGCGTCGATGGCTACACCTTC
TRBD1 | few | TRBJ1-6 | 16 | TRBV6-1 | CASSGQGSSYNSPLHF | TGTGCCAGCAGTGGACAGGGAAGCTCCTATAATTCACCCCTCCACTTT
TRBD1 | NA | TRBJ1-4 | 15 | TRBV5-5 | CASSSGGTANEKLFF | TGTGCCAGCAGCTCTGGAGGGACAGCTAATGAAAAACTGTTTTTT
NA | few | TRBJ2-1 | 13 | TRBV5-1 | CASNGQGINEQFF | TGCGCCAGCAACGGGCAGGGGATCAATGAGCAGTTCTTC
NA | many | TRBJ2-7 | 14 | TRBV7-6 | CASSLGLEGGEQYF | TGTGCCAGCAGCTTAGGACTAGAGGGCGGCGAGCAGTACTTC
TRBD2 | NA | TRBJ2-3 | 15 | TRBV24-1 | CATSRGGSVPDTQYF | TGTGCCACCAGCCGGGGGGGTAGCGTCCCAGATACGCAGTATTTT
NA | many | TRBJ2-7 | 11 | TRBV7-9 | CASSLGPEQYF | TGCGCCAGCAGCTTGGGGCCCGAGCAGTACTTC
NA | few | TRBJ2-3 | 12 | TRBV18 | CASSPPTRRQYF | TGTGCCAGCTCACCACCTACGCGTAGGCAGTATTTT
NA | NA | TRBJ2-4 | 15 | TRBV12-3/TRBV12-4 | CASSFGGAGKNIQYF | TGTGCCAGCAGTTTCGGGGGCGCTGGCAAAAACATTCAGTACTTC
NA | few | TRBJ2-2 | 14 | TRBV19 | CASSSQSYTGELFF | TGTGCCAGTAGTTCCCAAAGTTACACCGGGGAGCTGTTTTTT
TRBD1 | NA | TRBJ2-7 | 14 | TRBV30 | CAWSRLDRVNEQYF | TGTGCCTGGAGTAGACTCGACAGGGTCAACGAGCAGTACTTC
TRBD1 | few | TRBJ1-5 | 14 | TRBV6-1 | CASSPGQPSEPQHF | TGTGCCAGCAGCCCGGGACAGCCAAGTGAGCCCCAGCATTTT
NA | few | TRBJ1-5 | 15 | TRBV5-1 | CASSLEGTSNQPQHF | TGCGCCAGCAGCTTGGAGGGGACTAGCAATCAGCCCCAGCATTTT
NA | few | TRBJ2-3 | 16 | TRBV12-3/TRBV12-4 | CASSWVERVGGDTQYF | TGTGCCAGCAGTTGGGTCGAGCGGGTGGGGGGAGATACGCAGTATTTT
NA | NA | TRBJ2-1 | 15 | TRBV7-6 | CASRARLNSYNEQFF | TGTGCCAGCAGAGCCCGACTGAACTCCTACAATGAGCAGTTCTTC
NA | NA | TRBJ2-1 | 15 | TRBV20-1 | CSARVVRRDQNEQFF | TGCAGTGCTAGAGTCGTTCGGAGGGATCAGAATGAGCAGTTCTTC
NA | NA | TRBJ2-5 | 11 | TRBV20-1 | CSALGPETQYF | TGCAGTGCTCTGGGGCCGGAGACCCAGTACTTC
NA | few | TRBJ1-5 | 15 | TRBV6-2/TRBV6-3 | CASNPLRDSNQPQHF | TGTGCCAGCAATCCCCTCCGGGACAGCAATCAGCCCCAGCATTTT
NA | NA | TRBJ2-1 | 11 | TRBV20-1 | CSARVGNEQFF | TGCAGTGCTAGGGTAGGCAATGAGCAGTTCTTC
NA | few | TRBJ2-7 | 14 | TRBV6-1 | CASSEEVGAYEQYF | TGTGCCAGCAGTGAAGAAGTAGGAGCCTACGAGCAGTACTTC
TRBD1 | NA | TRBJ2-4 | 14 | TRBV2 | CASSDRTGGPFPNF | TGTGCCAGCAGTGACCGGACAGGGGGCCCGTTCCCGAACTTC
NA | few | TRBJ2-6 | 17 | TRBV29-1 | CSILGVQGQSGANVLTF | TGCAGCATCCTTGGGGTGCAGGGGCAGTCTGGGGCCAACGTCCTGACTTTC
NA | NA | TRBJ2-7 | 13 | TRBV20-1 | CSARWDTSYEQYF | TGCAGTGCTAGGTGGGACACCTCCTACGAGCAGTACTTC